This T cell receptor beta chain is drawn from a study of cytomegalovirus exposure and HLA in healthy donors (dated by TCRdb to 2016 to 2017). At the level of the whole study: According to an earlier analysis of several hundred of the donors, roughly 180 million T cells yielded 117 million unique TCR beta sequences and around 280 Gb of sequence data. Around 320 gigabases of sequencing data and approximately 80 million unique TCR sequences were included in an early release covering roughly 600 HLA-typed donors. Among the roughly 400 genotyped donors, around 81% belonged to the genetic ancestry cluster associated with self-reported Caucasian donors. The study was designed to test whether signatures of past pathogen exposure could be identified by cataloging public T cell receptors. The study profiled the T cell repertoires of 500 to 800 subjects by immunosequencing and related them to cytomegalovirus serostatus. Along with the approximately 670-subject first cohort, a separate validation cohort of over 90 different subjects was used. To predict cytomegalovirus infection status, the study combined high-throughput TCR immunosequencing, statistical association of individual TCRs with disease status, and machine learning. In a later analysis, previously published TCR beta repertoires from 666 donors were re-analyzed and high-resolution HLA genotyping was added so that TCR occurrence patterns could be studied. Rather than drawing on any new phenotypic data, the later analysis identified candidate immune exposures from TCR beta sequences and the way those sequences occurred across donors. In an earlier analysis of a few hundred of the donors, high-throughput TCR beta sequencing was used to judge whether each TCR beta V gene segment behaved as functional or pseudogenic. Alongside the repertoire data, information on donor age, sex, ethnicity and CMV serostatus was compiled. A later genetic analysis took genome-wide SNP genotypes for about 65% of the 666 donors and used that subset as a discovery cohort. Every discovery cohort repertoire had been produced on one sequencing platform. HLA typing included class I and class II loci at four-digit resolution. Typing coverage varied by locus: roughly 620-640 donors for A, B, C, DRB1 and DQB1; some 520 for DQA1; more than 600 for DPA1; about 450 for DPB1. Roughly five DR-DQ haplotypes were handled as single units for association and clustering, since linkage in the cohort was strong. Among around 400 genotyped donors of the cohort, an average of around 220,000 unique TCR beta nucleotide sequences was sequenced per donor, of which about 20% were non-productive. Study-level results and caveats: A cluster of highly shared sequence variants was judged likely to represent a technical artifact of the sequencing pipeline. In a later analysis, HLA-associated TCR beta chains showed more clonal expansion and lower generation probabilities than non-associated chains that were equally common. The cohort was sequenced for TCR beta chains only, and without alpha or paired-chain data the features that could be detected were limited. In an earlier analysis of some 640 of the donors, most TCR beta V segments were observed in productive rearrangements about 90% or about 30% of the time, broadly matching IMGT annotations. Because HLA typing was unavailable for some donors at each locus, only the typed subset was used in association tests. Assigning TCR associations to individual alleles was difficult when HLA alleles, especially DR and DQ, strongly co-occurred. Most TCR sequences were observed very rarely across donors, whereas some public TCRs were present in many individuals. In vitro tests confirmed that a few of the cytomegalovirus-associated TCR beta chains recognize cytomegalovirus antigens. A later analysis found that TCR association rates varied across HLA loci, with DRB1 alleles showing the most associated TCRs and HLA-C alleles the fewest. According to a later analysis, parvovirus B19, influenza, CMV and Epstein-Barr virus appeared linked to several top co-occurrence clusters. The earlier analysis of approximately 590 of the donors excluded over 15 rarely observed V segments, including chromosome 9 orphons, because counts were too low. A total of roughly 160 TCR beta chains were listed by the study as associated with cytomegalovirus. Compared with the approximately 710-donor mean, donors in an Asian-associated ancestry cluster had fewer N-insertions in productive TCRs, according to a later genetic analysis. In a later analysis, most CMV-associated TCR beta chains were found to appear HLA-restricted, with HLA associations seemingly driven largely by CMV exposure. Linkage disequilibrium might explain the correlated functional status among segregating V segments, but an unknown experimental factor could not be ruled out. V-gene and J-gene trimming of TCR beta chains was associated with a missense DCLRE1C variant in a later genetic analysis, and the association was replicated in an independent cohort. Specific HLA alleles were associated with 15,000 to 20,000 TCR beta sequences at a false discovery rate of 0.05 in a later analysis. The authors suggested that the approach could potentially be extended to other disease states and immunological phenotypes. A further reported finding was that TCR beta sequences accurately predicted the HLA-A and HLA-B alleles for most subjects in the first cohort. The classifier was reported to diagnose cytomegalovirus status with high specificity and sensitivity in both the original and validation cohorts. Roughly uniform sequencing depth across donors was assumed in presence/absence analyses, although this assumption may not hold. The only immune exposure information available for the cohort was CMV serostatus.

The protocol used for the library was the immunoSEQ multiplex PCR assay. For the multiplex PCR, a mixture combining 60 forward primers for TCR Vbeta segments and 13 reverse primers for TCR Jbeta segments was used. Amplification of the CDR3 region of rearranged TCR beta genes was performed with a multiplex PCR assay on genomic DNA. The amplified TCR beta libraries were sequenced on the Illumina HiSeq System as 87-base-pair reads. In the source study's methods: A later analysis tallied tens of millions of unique TCR beta chains across the 666 repertoires, and approximately 9.9 million of those chains were shared by two or more donors. To remove PCR and sequencing errors, raw reads were error-corrected and collapsed into unique sequences using a nearest-neighbor algorithm that merged closely related sequences. To assign V, D and J gene segments, CDR3 sequences were aligned to IMGT reference sequences. For a sequence to be retained, a match of at least six nucleotides to both a V gene segment and a J gene segment was required. A rearrangement counted as productive if the CDR3 had no stop codons and remained in frame with V and J, and every other rearrangement counted as non-productive. CDR3 was defined according to IMGT convention as the region running from the second conserved V-encoded cysteine to the conserved J-encoded phenylalanine. The earlier analysis of fewer than 700 of the donors excluded sequences that lacked an unambiguous match to a single V gene segment. In an earlier analysis of 450 to 750 of the donors, a V segment was called functional when productive rearrangements were above 56.7%, and segregating when the standard deviation between donors exceeded 5%. A statistical classification framework was developed to diagnose cytomegalovirus status using the catalog of TCR beta chain sequences. V and J gene assignment, in a later analysis, came from comparing TCR nucleotide sequences with IMGT/GENE-DB human TR gene sequences. The TCRdist pipeline was used in a later analysis to assign CDR3 sequences and most-parsimonious VDJ recombination scenarios. A later analysis defined each TCR beta chain by its CDR3 amino acid sequence plus V-gene family, and excluded reads lacking a unique V-gene family. To address suspected cross-contamination and a sequencing artifact, a later analysis removed approximately 600 highly shared, low-generation-probability nucleotide sequences. A later analysis calculated a clonal expansion index for each public chain from normalized within-repertoire ranks of inferred template counts. In a later analysis, generation probabilities were computed using a VDJ recombination model fitted to out-of-frame rearrangements, and the results were checked against IGoR. A later analysis scored TCR-TCR, TCR-HLA and TCR-CMV co-occurrence with hypergeometric tests, applying a repertoire-size bias correction to TCR pairs. In a later analysis, false discovery rates were estimated by permuting HLA or CMV assignments 20 times. A later analysis grouped co-occurring TCRs with DBSCAN, adding TCRdist sequence similarity when clustering within HLA-allele-positive subsets. Repertoires with fewer than 30,000 or more than 120,000 public chains, plus five repertoires with anomalous nucleotide sharing, were excluded from co-occurrence clustering. Not all clones reach the TCRdb copy of this immuneACCESS table, which keeps in-frame sequences only. Checked studies attribute under half of the gap to unresolved V genes and leave the rest unexplained. The V and J calls and clone size were taken over from that table, and D and trimming were inferred from the DNA. This sample's table lists 70,000 to 80,000 clones. 2.5% to 3% of the sample lies in the top ten.

The cohort comprised fewer than 700 healthy bone marrow donors. At the time of sampling, all cohort members were nominally healthy, though unrecorded immune exposures were likely present. The donor tested CMV seronegative and was one of the 352 seronegative cohort members. Every donor gave a peripheral blood sample, and the peripheral blood mononuclear cells from that sample were used for TCR beta sequencing. Genomic DNA was extracted from the blood cell samples with the Qiagen DNeasy Blood Extraction Kit. To note about this clone: Which antigen it targets is not known.

Sequenced sample: PBMCs. This TCR was sampled from a man in his forties in good health and CMV-seronegative.

The bases read TGTGCCAGCAGCCACGACAGGCGTTACGAGCAGTACTTC. This translates into CASSHDRRYEQYF. The chain is made from TRBV12-1 and TRBJ2-7; the D segment call TRBD1 is taken from the table without a DNA check. TRBV12-1 is a recognized pseudogene. The CDR3 has 13 amino acids, counting the end cysteine and phenylalanine. This entry keeps only the CDR3 DNA: 39 bases, framed from base 1.